This T cell receptor (beta chain) was profiled in a study of preoperative IRX-2 immunotherapy in early breast cancer. The protocol was immunoSEQ multiplex PCR, while the TCRdb copy is restricted to in-frame clones and leaves out a portion. The top ten clones hold roughly 2% of a sample with about 98,000 clones, 86% of them seen once. Treatment specified: preoperative locoregional IRX-2 cytokine immunotherapy. Preoperative locoregional IRX-2 cytokine immunotherapy was tested in the phase Ib source study. The ends were cut back, 2 bases at V and 8 bases at J, with 10 bases in the middle. There are 13 residues in the CDR3. From germline, CDR1 is KGHSH and CDR2 LQKENI.

The sequenced sample was tumor tissue, obtained after IRX-2 immunotherapy. This sequence originates from a human donor with breast cancer. V usage is TRBV18 and J usage is TRBJ2-1, with no clear D. CDR3 DNA sequence: TGTGCCAGCTCACCAAACCCTTCTGATGAGCAGTTCTTC. It yields the protein CASSPNPSDEQFF. The full variable domain, completed using reference TRBV18 and TRBJ2-1, is NAGVMQNPRHLVRRRGQEARLRCSPMKGHSHVYWYRQLPEEGLKFMVYLQKENIIDESGMPKERFSAEFPKEGPSILRIQQVVRGDSAAYFCASSPNPSDEQFFGPGTRLTVL.